A single sample is the source of the 8 T cell receptor beta chains below, sequenced in a study of shared clonotypes between healthy human individuals. It was CD45RO-negative cells, positively selected for CCR7, that made up naive CD8 cells, with terminally differentiated effector memory CD45RA+ cells excluded. Sequenced by immunoSEQ multiplex PCR; TCRdb stores in-frame clones only, minus some. This table holds roughly 810,000 clones, 96% found once. Sequencing was carried out using naive CD8+ T cells sorted from blood. These receptors all stem from a man under 40 in good health.

This chain joins TRBV5-6 and TRBJ2-2, with TRBD1 matching over 7 bases. Looked up from germline, CDR1 is SGHDT and CDR2 is YYEEEE. The CDR3 spans 12 residues. V shed 4 bases and J 8 bases; nucleotides not matched to a gene: 2. This CDR3 reads CASSRQGGELFF. The DNA of the CDR3 is TGTGCCAGCAGCAGACAGGGAGGGGAGCTGTTTTTT.

The chain joins TRBV2 to TRBJ2-2; unclear D gene. The CDR3 loop spans 14 amino acids. The germline V gene encodes CDR1 SNHLY and CDR2 FYNNEI. The V end lost 3 bases, the J end lost 3 bases, and 8 bases lay between the germline ends. The CDR3 spells CASSEQHYTGELFF. The DNA of the CDR3 is TGTGCCAGCAGTGAGCAGCACTACACCGGGGAGCTGTTTTTT. Drawing the rest from reference TRBV2 and TRBJ2-2, the complete variable domain is EPEVTQTPSHQVTQMGQEVILRCVPISNHLYFYWYRQILGQKVEFLVSFYNNEISEKSEIFDDQFSVERPDGSNFTLKIRSTKLEDSAMYFCASSEQHYTGELFFGEGSRLTVL.

The chain employs TRBV4-1 and TRBJ2-7; weak D call: TRBD2 (6 bases). The CDR3 runs 16 residues. Trimming left V 0 bases short and J 5 bases short, with 17 bases between. Germline assignment: CDR1 MGHRA and CDR2 YSYEKL. The CDR3 loop is CASSQDPGGRSDEQYF. The CDR3 coding sequence is TGCGCCAGCAGCCAAGATCCAGGTGGGAGGTCAGACGAGCAGTACTTC.

The CDR3 spells CSVPGQGLYNEQFF. The CDR3 DNA reads as TGCAGCGTACCGGGACAGGGACTATACAATGAGCAGTTCTTC. V is TRBV29-1 and J is TRBJ2-1, with TRBD1 matching over 9 bases. CDR1 SQVTM and CDR2 ANQGSEA come from the germline V gene. V trimming: 6 bases; J trimming: 4 bases; junction bases outside the gene matches: 7. The CDR3 has 14 amino acids.

V is TRBV5-1 and J is TRBJ2-3, with 11 bases that match TRBD2. V was clipped by 4 bases and J by 4 bases; unmatched bases: 8. The CDR3 runs 16 residues. From germline, CDR1 is SGHRS and CDR2 YFSETQ. This chain's CDR3 is CASSLSLAGVSDTQYF. For the CDR3, the DNA is TGCGCCAGCAGCCTATCACTAGCGGGAGTCTCAGATACGCAGTATTTT.

The rearrangement links TRBV27 to TRBJ2-2, with 11 bases lining up with TRBD1. The CDR3 totals 18 residues. With V trimmed by 8 bases and J by 3 bases, 14 bases remained unmatched. CDR1 and CDR2 from the germline V gene are MNHEY and SMNVEV (reference sequence). In nucleotides, the CDR3 is TGTGCCAGCGGAGTTTGGATAAGGGACAGGGGGGACACCGGGGAGCTGTTTTTT. Its translation is CASGVWIRDRGDTGELFF.

The rearrangement uses TRBV27 and TRBJ1-5; possible D gene TRBD1, 6 bases. The V gene's germline CDR1 is MNHEY and CDR2 SMNVEV (reference sequence). The V end was cut by 8 bases, the J end by 3 bases, with 17 bases between. This CDR3 is 15 amino acids long. CDR3 in amino acids: CASQGRGRANQPQHF. The CDR3 DNA sequence: TGTGCCAGCCAGGGGCGGGGCAGGGCCAATCAGCCCCAGCATTTT.

The V and J genes are TRBV27 and TRBJ2-7, with 8 bases aligning to TRBD2. V trimming: 7 bases; J trimming: 2 bases; junction bases outside the gene matches: 13. The CDR3 is 16 residues long. CDR1 is MNHEY and CDR2 is SMNVEV in the germline V gene (reference sequence). The CDR3 DNA sequence: TGTGCCAGCATGACAGGAGCGGGAGAAAAAACCTACGAGCAGTACTTC. Protein product: CASMTGAGEKTYEQYF.